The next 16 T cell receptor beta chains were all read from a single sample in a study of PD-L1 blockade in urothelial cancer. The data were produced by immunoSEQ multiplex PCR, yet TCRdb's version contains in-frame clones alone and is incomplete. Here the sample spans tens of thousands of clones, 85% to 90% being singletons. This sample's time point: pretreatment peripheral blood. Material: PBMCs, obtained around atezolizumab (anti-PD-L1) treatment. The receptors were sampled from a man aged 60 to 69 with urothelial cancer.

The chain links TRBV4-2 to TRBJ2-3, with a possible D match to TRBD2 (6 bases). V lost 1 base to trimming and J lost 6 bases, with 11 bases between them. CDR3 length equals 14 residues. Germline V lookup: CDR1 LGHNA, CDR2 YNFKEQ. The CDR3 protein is CASSQGQGGDTQYF. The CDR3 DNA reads TGTGCCAGCAGCCAAGGGCAGGGAGGCGATACGCAGTATTTT.

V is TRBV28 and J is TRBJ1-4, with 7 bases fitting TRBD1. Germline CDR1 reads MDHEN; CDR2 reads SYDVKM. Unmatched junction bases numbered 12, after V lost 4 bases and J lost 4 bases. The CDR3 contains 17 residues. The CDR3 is CASSSPAGTALNEKLFF. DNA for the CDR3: TGTGCCAGCAGTTCTCCTGCCGGGACAGCTCTTAATGAAAAACTGTTTTTT.

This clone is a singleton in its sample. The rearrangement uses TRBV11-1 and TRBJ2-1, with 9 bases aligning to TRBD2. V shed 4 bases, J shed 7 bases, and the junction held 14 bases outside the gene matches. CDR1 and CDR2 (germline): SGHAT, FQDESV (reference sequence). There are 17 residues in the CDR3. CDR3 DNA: TGTGCCAGCAGCTCTCGTAGCGGCGGGGGGGCCGAGAATGAGCAGTTCTTC. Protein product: CASSSRSGGGAENEQFF.

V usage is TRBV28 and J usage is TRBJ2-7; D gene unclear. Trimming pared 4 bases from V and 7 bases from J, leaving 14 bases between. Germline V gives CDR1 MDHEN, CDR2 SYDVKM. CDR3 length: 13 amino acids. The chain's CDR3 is CASSSRTLREQYF. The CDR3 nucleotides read TGTGCCAGCAGTTCCCGTACCTTACGGGAGCAGTACTTC.

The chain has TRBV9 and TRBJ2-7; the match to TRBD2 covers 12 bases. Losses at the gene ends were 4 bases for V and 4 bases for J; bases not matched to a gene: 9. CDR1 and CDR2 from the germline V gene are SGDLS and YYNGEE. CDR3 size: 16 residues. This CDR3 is CASSPLPSGGGYEQYF. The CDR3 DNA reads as TGTGCCAGCAGCCCCCTTCCTAGCGGGGGGGGGTACGAGCAGTACTTC.

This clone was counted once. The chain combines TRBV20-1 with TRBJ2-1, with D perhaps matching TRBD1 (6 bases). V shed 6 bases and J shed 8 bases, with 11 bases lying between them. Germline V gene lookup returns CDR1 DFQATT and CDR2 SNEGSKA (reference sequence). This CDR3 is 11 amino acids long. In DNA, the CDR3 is TGCAGTGCAGCTCACAGGGATGAGCAGTTCTTC. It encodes CSAAHRDEQFF.

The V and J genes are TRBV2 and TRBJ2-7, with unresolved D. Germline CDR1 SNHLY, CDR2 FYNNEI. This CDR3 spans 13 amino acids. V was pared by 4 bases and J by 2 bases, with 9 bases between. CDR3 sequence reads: CASSGTATYEQYF. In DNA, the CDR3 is TGTGCCAGCAGTGGAACAGCAACCTACGAGCAGTACTTC.

The CDR3 protein is CASLYGTSGEVQYF. DNA of the CDR3: TGTGCCAGCCTTTACGGGACTAGCGGGGAGGTGCAGTATTTT. The chain recombines TRBV2 with TRBJ2-3; 13 nucleotides align to TRBD2. This CDR3 spans 14 amino acids. Germline-derived CDR1 and CDR2 are SNHLY and FYNNEI. Trimming at V came to 8 bases and at J to 11 bases, leaving 10 bases not matched to a gene.

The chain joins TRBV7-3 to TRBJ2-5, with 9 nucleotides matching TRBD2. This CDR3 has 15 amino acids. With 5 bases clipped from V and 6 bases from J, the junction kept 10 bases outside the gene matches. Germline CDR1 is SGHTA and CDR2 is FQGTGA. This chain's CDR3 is CASSPGGGRVQTQYF. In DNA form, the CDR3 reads TGTGCCAGCAGCCCTGGGGGCGGGAGGGTCCAGACCCAGTACTTC.

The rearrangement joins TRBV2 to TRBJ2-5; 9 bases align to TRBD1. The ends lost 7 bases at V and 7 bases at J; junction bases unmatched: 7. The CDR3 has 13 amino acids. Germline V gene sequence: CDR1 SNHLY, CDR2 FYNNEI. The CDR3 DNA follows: TGTGCCAGCACCGGGACAGGGTCGGGGACCCAGTACTTC. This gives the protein CASTGTGSGTQYF.

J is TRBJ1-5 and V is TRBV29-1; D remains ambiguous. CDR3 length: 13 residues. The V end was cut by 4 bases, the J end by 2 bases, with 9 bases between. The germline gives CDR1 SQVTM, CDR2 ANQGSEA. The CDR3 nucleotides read TGCAGCGTTGCTGAGAACCGCAATCAGCCCCAGCATTTT. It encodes CSVAENRNQPQHF.

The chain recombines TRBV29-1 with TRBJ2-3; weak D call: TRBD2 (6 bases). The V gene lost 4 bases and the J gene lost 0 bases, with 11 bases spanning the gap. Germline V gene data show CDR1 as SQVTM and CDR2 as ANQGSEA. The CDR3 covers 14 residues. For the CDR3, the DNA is TGCAGCGTTGCCACAAGCGGGAGCACAGATACGCAGTATTTT. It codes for CSVATSGSTDTQYF.

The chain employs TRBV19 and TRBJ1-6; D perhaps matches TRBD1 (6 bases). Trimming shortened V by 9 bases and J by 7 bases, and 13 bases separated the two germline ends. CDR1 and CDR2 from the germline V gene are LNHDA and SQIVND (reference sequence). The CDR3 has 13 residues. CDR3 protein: CASRGQLNSPLHF. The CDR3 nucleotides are TGTGCCAGCCGGGGACAACTAAATTCACCCCTCCACTTT.

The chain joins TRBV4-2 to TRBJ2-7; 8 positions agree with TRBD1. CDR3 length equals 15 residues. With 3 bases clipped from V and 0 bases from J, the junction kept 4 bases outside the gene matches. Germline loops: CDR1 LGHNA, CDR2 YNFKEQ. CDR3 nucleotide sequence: TGTGCCAGCAGCCAGGGGGGACAGGACTCCTACGAGCAGTACTTC. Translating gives CASSQGGQDSYEQYF.

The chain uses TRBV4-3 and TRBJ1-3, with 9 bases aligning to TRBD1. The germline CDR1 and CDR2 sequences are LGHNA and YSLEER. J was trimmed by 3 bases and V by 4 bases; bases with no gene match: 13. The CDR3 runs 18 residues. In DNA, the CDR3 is TGCGCCAGCAGCCTTCTCCCTCCGGGACAGGGTAATGGAAACACCATATATTTT. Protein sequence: CASSLLPPGQGNGNTIYF.

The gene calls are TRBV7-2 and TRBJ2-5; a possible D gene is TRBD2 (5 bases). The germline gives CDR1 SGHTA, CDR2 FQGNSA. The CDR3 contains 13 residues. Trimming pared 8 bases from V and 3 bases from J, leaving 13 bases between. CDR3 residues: CASGRVGEETQYF. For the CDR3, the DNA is TGTGCCAGCGGACGAGTGGGAGAAGAGACCCAGTACTTC. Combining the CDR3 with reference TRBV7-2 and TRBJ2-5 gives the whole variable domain GAGVSQSPSNKVTEKGKDVELRCDPISGHTALYWYRQSLGQGLEFLIYFQGNSAPDKSGLPSDRFSAERTGGSVSTLTIQRTQQEDSAVYLCASGRVGEETQYFGPGTRLLVL.